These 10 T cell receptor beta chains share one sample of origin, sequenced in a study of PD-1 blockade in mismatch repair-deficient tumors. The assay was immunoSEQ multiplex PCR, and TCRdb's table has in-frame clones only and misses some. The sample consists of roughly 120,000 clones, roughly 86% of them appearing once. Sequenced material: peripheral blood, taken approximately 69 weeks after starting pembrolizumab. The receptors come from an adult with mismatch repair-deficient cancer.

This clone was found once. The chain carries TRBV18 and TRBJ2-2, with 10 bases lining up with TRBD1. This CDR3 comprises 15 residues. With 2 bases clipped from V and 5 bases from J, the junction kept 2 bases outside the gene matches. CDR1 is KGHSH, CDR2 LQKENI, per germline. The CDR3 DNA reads TGTGCCAGCTCACCAGGGACAGGGGATACCGGGGAGCTGTTTTTT. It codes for CASSPGTGDTGELFF.

The CDR3 reads CSVEELGSRPGAATPSTDTQYF. The CDR3 DNA sequence: TGCAGCGTTGAAGAGTTGGGTAGCAGGCCCGGGGCCGCTACCCCCTCCACAGATACGCAGTATTTT. This rearrangement joins TRBV29-1 to TRBJ2-3; TRBD1 or TRBD2 may be the D gene (5 bases each). V dropped 0 bases and J dropped 2 bases, with 33 bases sitting between them. The CDR3 loop spans 22 amino acids. Per germline, CDR1 SQVTM and CDR2 ANQGSEA.

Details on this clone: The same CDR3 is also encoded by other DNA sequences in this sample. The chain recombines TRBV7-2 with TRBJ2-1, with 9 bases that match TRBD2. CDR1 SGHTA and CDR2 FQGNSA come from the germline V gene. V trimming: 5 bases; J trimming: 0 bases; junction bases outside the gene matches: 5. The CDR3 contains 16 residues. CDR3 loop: CASSRNSGSSYNEQFF. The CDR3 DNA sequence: TGTGCCAGCAGCAGGAATAGCGGGAGCTCCTACAATGAGCAGTTCTTC.

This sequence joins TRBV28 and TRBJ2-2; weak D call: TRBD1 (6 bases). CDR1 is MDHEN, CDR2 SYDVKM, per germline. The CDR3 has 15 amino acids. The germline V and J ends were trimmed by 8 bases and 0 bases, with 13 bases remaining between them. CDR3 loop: CASGTLGSNTGELFF. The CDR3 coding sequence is TGTGCCAGCGGGACATTAGGTTCGAACACCGGGGAGCTGTTTTTT.

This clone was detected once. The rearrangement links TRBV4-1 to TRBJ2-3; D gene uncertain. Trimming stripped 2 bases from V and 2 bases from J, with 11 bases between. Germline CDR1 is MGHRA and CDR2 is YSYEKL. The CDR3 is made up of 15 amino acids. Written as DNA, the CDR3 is TGCGCCAGCAGCCAAAATTTTGGGTACACAGATACGCAGTATTTT. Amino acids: CASSQNFGYTDTQYF.

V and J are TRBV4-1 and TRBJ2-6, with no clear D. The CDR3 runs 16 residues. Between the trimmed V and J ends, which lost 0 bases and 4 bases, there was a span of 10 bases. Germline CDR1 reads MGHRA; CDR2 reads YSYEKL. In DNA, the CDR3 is TGCGCCAGCAGCCAAGATGGAACATCCGGGGCCAACGTCCTGACTTTC. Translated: CASSQDGTSGANVLTF.

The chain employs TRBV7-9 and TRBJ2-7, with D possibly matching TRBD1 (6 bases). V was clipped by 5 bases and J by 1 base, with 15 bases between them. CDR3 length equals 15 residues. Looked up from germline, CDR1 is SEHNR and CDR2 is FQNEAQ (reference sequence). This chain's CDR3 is CASSLNPGQSYEQYF. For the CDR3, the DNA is TGTGCCAGCAGCCTCAATCCGGGACAATCCTACGAGCAGTACTTC.

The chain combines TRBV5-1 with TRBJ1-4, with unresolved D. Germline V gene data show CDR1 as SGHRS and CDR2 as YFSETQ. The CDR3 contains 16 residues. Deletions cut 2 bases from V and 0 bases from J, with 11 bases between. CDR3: CASSFGIWATNEKLFF. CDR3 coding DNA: TGCGCCAGCAGCTTTGGGATATGGGCAACTAATGAAAAACTGTTTTTT.

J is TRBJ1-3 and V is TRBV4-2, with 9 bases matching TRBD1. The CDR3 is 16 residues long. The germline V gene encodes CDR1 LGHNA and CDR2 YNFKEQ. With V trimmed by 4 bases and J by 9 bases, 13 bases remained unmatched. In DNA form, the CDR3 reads TGTGCCAGCAGCCTAGTCCGAACAGGGGGCCTTTCCACCATATATTTT. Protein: CASSLVRTGGLSTIYF.

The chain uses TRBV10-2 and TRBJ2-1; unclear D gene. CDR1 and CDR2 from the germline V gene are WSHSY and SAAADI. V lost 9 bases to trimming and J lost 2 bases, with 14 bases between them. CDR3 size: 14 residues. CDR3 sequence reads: CASDPLGTYNEQFF. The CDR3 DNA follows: TGCGCCAGTGACCCTCTTGGTACCTACAATGAGCAGTTCTTC.